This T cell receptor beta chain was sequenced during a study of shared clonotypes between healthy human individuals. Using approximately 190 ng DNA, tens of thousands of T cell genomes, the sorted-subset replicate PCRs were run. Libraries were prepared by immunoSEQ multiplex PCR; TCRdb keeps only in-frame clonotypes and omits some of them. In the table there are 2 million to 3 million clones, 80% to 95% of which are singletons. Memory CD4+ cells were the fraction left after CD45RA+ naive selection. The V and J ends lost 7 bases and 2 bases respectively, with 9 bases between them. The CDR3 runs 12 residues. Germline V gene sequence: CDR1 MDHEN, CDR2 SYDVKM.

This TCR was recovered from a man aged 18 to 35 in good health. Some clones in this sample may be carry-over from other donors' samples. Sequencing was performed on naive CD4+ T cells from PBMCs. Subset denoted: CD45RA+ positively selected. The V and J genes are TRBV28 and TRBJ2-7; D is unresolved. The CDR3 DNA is TGTGCCAGCACCAAGTGGGCCTACGAGCAGTACTTC. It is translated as CASTKWAYEQYF.